Shown below are 11 T cell receptor beta chains from a single sample sequenced in a study of blood T cells in healthy people across ages. The authors ran a second PCR of roughly 7 to 11 cycles using a sample-barcoded 5' primer and a J-beta primer mix. MiXCR was run by TCRdb on the 5' RACE reads, yielding one entry per CDR3 protein. The profile covers 750,000 to 850,000 distinct CDR3 sequences, with 20% to 25% appearing a single time and roughly 3.8% taken by the ten largest. This sample was shared with a second study, whose subject was T cells of mothers and their children.

Sequencing was done on a sample of blood. The receptors stem from a boy aged 5-17 years in good health.

This clonotype was recorded many times. V usage is TRBV7-8 and J usage is TRBJ1-5; the D is unclear. This CDR3 has 11 amino acids. Trimming took off 9 bases at V and 6 bases at J, with 9 bases between the two ends. CDR1 is SGHVS, CDR2 FQNEAQ, per germline. The CDR3 nucleotides are TGTGCCAGAGCCTTAAGTCAGCCCCAGCATTTT. Translating gives CARALSQPQHF.

The J gene is TRBJ2-3, the V gene TRBV10-3; TRBD1 matches at 9 bases. Per the germline V gene, CDR1 is ENHRY and CDR2 is SYGVKD. V shed 8 bases and J 3 bases; nucleotides not matched to a gene: 6. The CDR3 consists of 14 residues. CDR3: CAIGDRERTDTQYF. CDR3 in DNA: TGTGCCATCGGGGACAGGGAGAGGACAGATACGCAGTATTTT.

The CDR3 sequence is CASSYVDGTDTQYF. The DNA for the CDR3 is TGTGCCAGCAGTTATGTGGACGGCACAGATACGCAGTATTTT. The V call is TRBV6-2 or TRBV6-3, the J call TRBJ2-3, with D unclear. The germline gives CDR1 MNHEY, CDR2 SVGEGT. This CDR3 comprises 14 residues. V shed 3 bases and J shed 1 base, with 8 bases lying between them.

The CDR3 here is CARSLERGGWNEQFF. The CDR3 bases are TGTGCCAGAAGCTTAGAGCGGGGGGGCTGGAATGAGCAGTTCTTC. This chain uses TRBV5-3 with TRBJ2-1, with TRBD2 identical over 10 bases. TRBV5-3 is noted as an ORF with a role that remains uncertain. This CDR3 has 15 residues. V was clipped by 2 bases and J by 7 bases; unmatched bases: 6.

CDR3 loop: CASSYSMVDNEQFF. The CDR3 DNA reads TGTGCCAGCAGTTACTCGATGGTGGACAATGAGCAGTTCTTC. This chain links TRBV6-6 with TRBJ2-1; unclear D gene. Deletions cut 0 bases from V and 5 bases from J, with 8 bases between. CDR1 and CDR2 (germline): MNHNY, SVGAGI (reference sequence). This CDR3 is 14 amino acids long.

V gene TRBV3-1 combines with J gene TRBJ1-5; D is unclear. V was shortened by 5 bases and J by 1 base, with 9 bases between the two germline ends. This CDR3 contains 14 residues. The germline CDR1 and CDR2 sequences are LGHDT and YNNKEL (reference sequence). The CDR3 loop is CASSNVGSNQPQHF. CDR3 nucleotides: TGTGCCAGCAGCAACGTAGGGAGCAATCAGCCCCAGCATTTT.

Comments on this clonotype: Mismatch with germline at one junction end may stem from a read error. The rearrangement joins TRBV28 to TRBJ1-2, with a weak D call TRBD1 (5 bases). This CDR3 spans 12 amino acids. CDR1 MDHEN and CDR2 SYDVKM come from the germline V gene. CDR3 in amino acids: CACSLRQYGYTF. The DNA of the CDR3 is TGTGCCTGCAGTTTACGACAGTATGGCTACACCTTC.

The chain links TRBV29-1 to TRBJ2-7; D is undetermined. V was cut by 0 bases and J by 2 bases, with 17 bases left in between. This CDR3 is built from 16 residues. From germline, CDR1 is SQVTM and CDR2 ANQGSEA. The CDR3 protein is CSVEEQSDSRPYEQYF. In DNA form, the CDR3 reads TGCAGCGTTGAAGAACAATCCGATAGTCGCCCCTACGAGCAGTACTTC.

This chain uses TRBV4-3 with TRBJ1-2, with 7 bases lining up with TRBD1. The CDR3 is made up of 16 amino acids. Germline loops: CDR1 LGHNA, CDR2 YSLEER. With V trimmed by 3 bases and J by 8 bases, 15 bases remained unmatched. CDR3 sequence (DNA): TGCGCCAGCAGCCATACAGGGGTCCCAAATCCAGGAGGCTACACCTTC. Protein sequence: CASSHTGVPNPGGYTF.

The rearrangement joins TRBV4-3 to TRBJ2-1; D is ambiguous. The ends were cut back, 3 bases at V and 7 bases at J, with 22 bases in the middle. The CDR3 runs 17 residues. In germline, CDR1 is LGHNA, CDR2 YSLEER. The CDR3 DNA sequence: TGCGCCAGCAGCCAGAAACGACTGGCCCCCTTTGGGAATGAGCAGTTCTTC. Translated: CASSQKRLAPFGNEQFF.

This chain connects TRBV27 to TRBJ1-4; D is possibly TRBD1 (5 bases). This CDR3 contains 13 residues. With 8 bases removed from V and 8 bases from J, the gap between germline ends came to 15 bases. Germline V gene sequence: CDR1 MNHEY, CDR2 SMNVEV (reference sequence). CDR3 in DNA: TGTGCCAGCGGCTACACAGGAGCAGAAAAACTGTTTTTT. Translating it yields CASGYTGAEKLFF.